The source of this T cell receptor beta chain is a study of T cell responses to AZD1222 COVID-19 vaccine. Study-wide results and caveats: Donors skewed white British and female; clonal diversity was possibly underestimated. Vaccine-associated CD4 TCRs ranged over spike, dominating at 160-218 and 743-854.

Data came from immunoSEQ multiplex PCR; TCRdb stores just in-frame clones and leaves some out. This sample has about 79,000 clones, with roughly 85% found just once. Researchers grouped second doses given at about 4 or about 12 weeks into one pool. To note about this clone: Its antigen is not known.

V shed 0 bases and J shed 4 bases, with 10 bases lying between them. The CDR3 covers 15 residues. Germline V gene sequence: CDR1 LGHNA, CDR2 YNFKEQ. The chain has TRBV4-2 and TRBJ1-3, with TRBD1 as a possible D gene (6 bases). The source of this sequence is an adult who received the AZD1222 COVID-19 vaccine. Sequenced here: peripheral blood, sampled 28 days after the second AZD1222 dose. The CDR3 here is CASSQDPGTGNTIYF. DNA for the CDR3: TGTGCCAGCAGCCAAGATCCGGGGACAGGAAACACCATATATTTT.